A single sample gave rise to the 19 T cell receptor beta chains below, sequenced in a study of T cell responses to AZD1222 COVID-19 vaccine (dated by TCRdb to the early 2020s). The time point label corresponds to: baseline before first vaccination. The treatment or condition label corresponds to: meningococcal conjugate vaccine given as trial control. Library preparation used the immunoSEQ multiplex PCR assay. This is the immuneACCESS table as TCRdb keeps it, with only in-frame sequences that have V and J called. A part of the clones is gone; compared with another copy, unresolved V genes explain less than half, and the rest is unexplained. The sample yields 120,000 to 150,000 clones; just over 90% were counted once. 0.91% of the sample lies in the top ten. This specimen was peripheral blood, taken on day 0 of MenACWY control vaccination. These receptors came from an adult in good health.

The chain recombines TRBV29-1 with TRBJ1-1, with 11 bases fitting TRBD1. Germline V CDR1 and CDR2: SQVTM, ANQGSEA. The CDR3 runs 13 residues. Unmatched junction bases numbered 6, after V lost 8 bases and J lost 4 bases. CDR3 loop: CSFSGTGGTEAFF. CDR3 sequence (DNA): TGCAGCTTCTCCGGGACAGGGGGCACTGAAGCTTTCTTT.

The chain has TRBV24-1 and TRBJ2-5; D might be TRBD2 (6 bases). V was trimmed by 0 bases and J by 5 bases, leaving 12 bases between them. This CDR3 is built from 15 residues. Per the germline V gene, CDR1 is KGHDR and CDR2 is SFDVKD. In DNA, the CDR3 is TGTGCCACCAGTGATTTGCAGGGACTTCGGGAGACCCAGTACTTC. Translating gives CATSDLQGLRETQYF.

This chain uses TRBV5-1 with TRBJ2-5, with 7 bases matching TRBD1. Germline values: CDR1 SGHRS, CDR2 YFSETQ. After removal of 3 bases from V and 0 bases from J, the junction contained 5 bases not matched to a gene. The CDR3 has 15 residues. The CDR3 sequence is CASSWGTGDQETQYF. The CDR3 DNA follows: TGCGCCAGCAGCTGGGGAACAGGGGACCAAGAGACCCAGTACTTC. Combining the CDR3 with reference TRBV5-1 and TRBJ2-5 gives the whole variable domain KAGVTQTPRYLIKTRGQQVTLSCSPISGHRSVSWYQQTPGQGLQFLFEYFSETQRNKGNFPGRFSGRQFSNSRSEMNVSTLELGDSALYLCASSWGTGDQETQYFGPGTRLLVL.

This clone has a single count. The CDR3: CASSLGPEHYGYTF. DNA of the CDR3: TGTGCCAGCAGCCTTGGGCCGGAACACTATGGCTACACCTTC. The chain uses TRBV5-6 and TRBJ1-2, with D hard to call. This CDR3 is built from 14 residues. The V gene's germline CDR1 is SGHDT and CDR2 YYEEEE. Trimming cost V 4 bases and J 3 bases, with 13 bases left between them.

V is TRBV7-9 and J is TRBJ2-1, with TRBD2 identical over 9 bases. The CDR3 extends over 15 amino acids. CDR1 and CDR2 (germline): SEHNR, FQNEAQ (reference sequence). V was pared by 5 bases and J by 5 bases, with 7 bases of the junction left unmatched. In DNA, the CDR3 is TGTGCCAGCAGCCCTTGGACTAGCGTTAACAATGAGCAGTTCTTC. It is translated as CASSPWTSVNNEQFF.

The V and J genes are TRBV6-5 and TRBJ1-6, with D unresolved. Trimming cost V 5 bases and J 9 bases, with 14 bases left between them. CDR1 is MNHEY and CDR2 is SVGAGI in the germline V gene. The CDR3 has 14 residues. The CDR3 reads CASSPRSVGSPLHF. The CDR3 DNA follows: TGTGCCAGCAGTCCGCGGTCCGTTGGTTCACCCCTCCACTTT.

The genes are TRBV6-5 and TRBJ2-3; D may correspond to TRBD1 or TRBD2 (5 bases each). Germline assignment: CDR1 MNHEY and CDR2 SVGAGI. Trimming left V 7 bases short and J 5 bases short, with 19 bases between. This CDR3 region has 15 residues. CDR3 residues: CASKLVGDEGDTQYF. CDR3 in DNA: TGTGCCAGCAAATTGGTGGGGGACGAAGGAGATACGCAGTATTTT.

The chain joins TRBV11-2 to TRBJ1-1, with D perhaps TRBD1 (5 bases). Trimming cost V 4 bases and J 0 bases, with 12 bases left between them. The length of the CDR3 is 15 residues. Germline CDR1 is SGHAT and CDR2 is FQNNGV. CDR3 sequence (DNA): TGTGCCAGCAGCTCCCTTCAACAGGTGAACACTGAAGCTTTCTTT. Translation: CASSSLQQVNTEAFF. Drawing the rest from reference TRBV11-2 and TRBJ1-1, the complete variable domain is EAGVAQSPRYKIIEKRQSVAFWCNPISGHATLYWYQQILGQGPKLLIQFQNNGVVDDSQLPKDRFSAERLKGVDSTLKIQPAKLEDSAVYLCASSSLQQVNTEAFFGQGTRLTVV.

CDR3 nucleotide sequence: TGCGCCAGCAGCCAACCAGACAGGGGGCAAGGCGGCTACACCTTC. Its translation: CASSQPDRGQGGYTF. J is TRBJ1-2 and V is TRBV4-1; 10 bases align to TRBD1. Looked up from germline, CDR1 is MGHRA and CDR2 is YSYEKL. Trimming cost V 2 bases and J 8 bases; bases outside gene matches: 8. CDR3 length: 15 amino acids.

The CDR3 protein is CASSPRDRFAYEQYF. The CDR3 nucleotides are TGTGCCAGCAGCCCTCGGGACAGGTTCGCCTACGAGCAGTACTTC. The chain is built from TRBV7-2 and TRBJ2-7; TRBD1 agrees at 8 bases. Unmatched junction bases numbered 8, after V lost 5 bases and J lost 2 bases. Germline lookup yields CDR1 SGHTA and CDR2 FQGNSA. The CDR3 consists of 15 residues.

V and J are TRBV15 and TRBJ1-2, with D possibly being TRBD1 (5 bases). Germline CDR1 LNHNV, CDR2 YYDKDF (reference sequence). Trimming pared 1 base from V and 8 bases from J, leaving 14 bases between. The CDR3 extends over 14 amino acids. CDR3 protein: CATSRVSRASGYTF. In DNA form, the CDR3 reads TGTGCCACCAGCAGAGTCAGCAGGGCGTCCGGCTACACCTTC.

The chain couples TRBV5-6 to TRBJ1-2; a weak D match, TRBD1 (6 bases). Germline values: CDR1 SGHDT, CDR2 YYEEEE. Trimming removed 1 base at V and 6 bases at J, with 19 bases between. The CDR3 runs 16 residues. In nucleotides, the CDR3 is TGTGCCAGCAGCTTGCGAGCGTGGGACAAATATCATGGCTACACCTTC. Protein product: CASSLRAWDKYHGYTF.

This chain links TRBV19 with TRBJ1-3; D ambiguous. This CDR3 comprises 15 residues. Germline values: CDR1 LNHDA, CDR2 SQIVND (reference sequence). The ends were cut back, 3 bases at V and 0 bases at J, with 9 bases in the middle. CDR3 sequence reads: CASSMGSGSGNTIYF. CDR3 coding DNA: TGTGCCAGTAGTATGGGCAGCGGCTCTGGAAACACCATATATTTT.

J is TRBJ1-2 and V is TRBV7-9; possibly TRBD1 for D (5 bases). CDR1 is SEHNR, CDR2 FQNEAQ, per germline (reference sequence). The CDR3 extends over 13 amino acids. The V gene lost 5 bases and the J gene lost 4 bases, with 11 bases spanning the gap. CDR3: CASSRDGVYGYTF. CDR3 in DNA: TGTGCCAGCAGCCGGGACGGTGTCTATGGCTACACCTTC. Drawing the rest from reference TRBV7-9 and TRBJ1-2, the complete variable domain is DTGVSQNPRHKITKRGQNVTFRCDPISEHNRLYWYRQTLGQGPEFLTYFQNEAQLEKSRLLSDRFSAERPKGSFSTLEIQRTEQGDSAMYLCASSRDGVYGYTFGSGTRLTVV.

V usage is TRBV13 and J usage is TRBJ1-6; TRBD1 matches at 8 bases. The CDR3 spans 20 residues. With V trimmed by 5 bases and J by 0 bases, 15 bases remained unmatched. Germline values: CDR1 PRHDT, CDR2 FYEKMQ (reference sequence). The DNA of the CDR3 is TGTGCCAGCAGCCCCGCCGCCAGGACAGGGAAGAGCTCCTATAATTCACCCCTCCACTTT. Its translation is CASSPAARTGKSSYNSPLHF.

The chain combines TRBV9 with TRBJ1-1; D call uncertain. Germline V lookup: CDR1 SGDLS, CDR2 YYNGEE. Trimming pared 4 bases from V and 4 bases from J, leaving 11 bases between. This CDR3 comprises 13 residues. CDR3 in amino acids: CASSPWTATEAFF. For the CDR3, the DNA is TGTGCCAGCAGCCCATGGACGGCCACTGAAGCTTTCTTT.

The chain links TRBV6-5 to TRBJ1-1; 11 bases agree with TRBD1. V gave up 6 bases and J gave up 1 base; unmatched junction bases: 4. The germline V gene encodes CDR1 MNHEY and CDR2 SVGAGI. CDR3 length: 15 amino acids. In nucleotides, the CDR3 is TGTGCCAGCAGCCTCGGGACAGGGGGGAACACTGAAGCTTTCTTT. Its protein product is CASSLGTGGNTEAFF.

The chain combines TRBV9 with TRBJ1-6; D gene uncertain. The CDR3 has 17 residues. The germline V and J ends were trimmed by 1 base and 0 bases, with 11 bases remaining between them. CDR1 and CDR2 from the germline V gene are SGDLS and YYNGEE. As DNA, the CDR3 is TGTGCCAGCAGCGTAAGCGAAATAAGCTCCTATAATTCACCCCTCCACTTT. It yields the protein CASSVSEISSYNSPLHF.

The chain combines TRBV20-1 with TRBJ2-3, with no clear D. CDR3 length: 10 amino acids. The V gene's germline CDR1 is DFQATT and CDR2 SNEGSKA (reference sequence). The germline V and J ends were trimmed by 3 bases and 4 bases, with 2 bases remaining between them. The CDR3 region is CSASSDTQYF. The CDR3 nucleotides are TGCAGTGCTAGTTCAGATACGCAGTATTTT.